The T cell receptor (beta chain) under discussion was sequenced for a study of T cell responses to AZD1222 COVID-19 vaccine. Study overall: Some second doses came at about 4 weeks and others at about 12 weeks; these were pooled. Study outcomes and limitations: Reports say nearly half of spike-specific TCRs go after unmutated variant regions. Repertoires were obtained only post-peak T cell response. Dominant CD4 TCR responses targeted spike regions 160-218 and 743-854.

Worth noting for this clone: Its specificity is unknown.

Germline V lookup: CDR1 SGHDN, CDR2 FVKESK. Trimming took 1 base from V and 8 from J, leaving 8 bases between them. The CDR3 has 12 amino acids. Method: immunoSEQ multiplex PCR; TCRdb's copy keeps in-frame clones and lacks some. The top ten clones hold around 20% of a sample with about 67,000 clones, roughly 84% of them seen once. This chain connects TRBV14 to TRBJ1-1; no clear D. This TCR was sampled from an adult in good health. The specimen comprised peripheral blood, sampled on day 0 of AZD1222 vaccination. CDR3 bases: TGTGCCAGCAGCCAAGGAGGCAGGGAAGCTTTCTTT. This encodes CASSQGGREAFF. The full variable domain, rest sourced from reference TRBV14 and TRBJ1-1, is EAGVTQFPSHSVIEKGQTVTLRCDPISGHDNLYWYRRVMGKEIKFLLHFVKESKQDESGMPNNRFLAERTGGTYSTLKVQPAELEDSGVYFCASSQGGREAFFGQGTRLTVV.